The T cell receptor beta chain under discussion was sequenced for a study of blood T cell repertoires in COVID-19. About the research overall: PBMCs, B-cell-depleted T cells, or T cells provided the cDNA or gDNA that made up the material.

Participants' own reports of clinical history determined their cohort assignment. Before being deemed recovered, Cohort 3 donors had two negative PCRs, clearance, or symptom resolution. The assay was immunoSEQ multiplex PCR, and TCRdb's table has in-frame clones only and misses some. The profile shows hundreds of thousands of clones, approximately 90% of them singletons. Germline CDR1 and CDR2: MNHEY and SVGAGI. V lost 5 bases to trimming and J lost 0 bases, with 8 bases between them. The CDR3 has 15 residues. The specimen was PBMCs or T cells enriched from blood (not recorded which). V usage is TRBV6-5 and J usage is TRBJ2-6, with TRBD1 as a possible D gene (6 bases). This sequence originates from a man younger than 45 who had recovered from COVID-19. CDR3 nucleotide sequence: TGTGCCAGCAGTACAGGGTTCTCTGGGGCCAACGTCCTGACTTTC. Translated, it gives CASSTGFSGANVLTF.